These 3 T cell receptor beta chains share one sample of origin, sequenced in a study of cytomegalovirus exposure and HLA in healthy donors. PCR was performed using 60 Vbeta and 13 Jbeta primers. The method was immunoSEQ multiplex PCR; TCRdb's version includes in-frame clones alone and lacks a portion of them. The table lists 70,000 or so clones, about 73% of them singletons. The sequencing sample was made of PBMCs. These receptors were taken from a woman aged 25-40 years in good health and CMV-seronegative.

This chain uses TRBV6-5 with TRBJ2-7, with D possibly TRBD1 on 6 matching bases. CDR3 length: 14 amino acids. The germline V and J ends were trimmed by 6 bases and 6 bases, with 18 bases remaining between them. CDR1 and CDR2 from the germline V gene are MNHEY and SVGAGI. CDR3 in DNA: TGTGCCAGCAGAAGAGACAGGCAGGGCAGCGAGCAGTACTTC. Its translation is CASRRDRQGSEQYF.

For the CDR3, the DNA is TGTGCCAGCAGTTCATTCGCGGGACAGGGGCTTCATGGCTACACCTTC. It codes for CASSSFAGQGLHGYTF. The V gene is TRBV6-6, the J gene TRBJ1-2, with 10 bases fitting TRBD1. V was clipped by 4 bases and J by 6 bases; unmatched bases: 11. Germline lookup yields CDR1 MNHNY and CDR2 SVGAGI (reference sequence). The CDR3 covers 16 residues.

The CDR3 spells CASYPAPPVNEKLFF. CDR3 coding DNA: TGTGCCAGCTACCCCGCCCCACCGGTAAATGAAAAACTGTTTTTT. The rearrangement uses TRBV28 and TRBJ1-4, with D uncertain. Germline loops: CDR1 MDHEN, CDR2 SYDVKM. The V end lost 8 bases, the J end lost 5 bases, and 18 bases lay between the germline ends. The CDR3 extends over 15 amino acids. Based on the CDR3 plus reference TRBV28 and TRBJ1-4, the full variable domain is DVKVTQSSRYLVKRTGEKVFLECVQDMDHENMFWYRQDPGLGLRLIYFSYDVKMKEKGDIPEGYSVSREKKERFSLILESASTNQTSMYLCASYPAPPVNEKLFFGSGTQLSVL.